The 7 T cell receptor beta chains below were found in one sample sequenced in a study of blood T cells in healthy people across ages. Next came a second PCR, run for about 6 to 12 cycles, which used a sample-barcoded 5' primer along with a J-beta primer mix. A single record per CDR3 protein comes from TCRdb applying MiXCR to the 5' RACE reads. The sample contains roughly 2 million distinct CDR3 sequences, 40% to 55% of which appear only once. Input material: blood. The receptor source for this set is a woman aged 40 to 50 in good health.

The chain combines TRBV20-1 with TRBJ2-1; TRBD1 agrees at 7 bases. The J call could be wrong; TRBJ2-7 is a better fit for the DNA end. CDR3 length: 16 amino acids. The germline gives CDR1 DFQATT, CDR2 SNEGSKA (reference sequence). The chain's CDR3 is CSAKGQPLSSYNEQYF. Written as DNA, the CDR3 is TGCAGTGCTAAGGGACAGCCGCTGAGCTCCTACAATGAGCAGTACTTC.

The V gene is TRBV20-1, the J gene TRBJ2-1, with D possibly matching TRBD2 (6 bases). Germline CDR1 reads DFQATT; CDR2 reads SNEGSKA (reference sequence). CDR3 size: 15 residues. Trimming left V 3 bases short and J 5 bases short, with 17 bases between. In DNA, the CDR3 is TGCAGTGCTAGTCGGGAGTTTTCTATCAACAATGAGCAGTTCTTC. This encodes CSASREFSINNEQFF.

The CDR3 region has the DNA TGTGCCAGCAGCAATCAGAGGGTTCCCCTCCACTTT. This encodes CASSNQRVPLHF. V usage is TRBV7-2 and J usage is TRBJ1-6; D gene ambiguous. The CDR3 totals 12 residues. V was shortened by 5 bases and J by 13 bases, with 12 bases between the two germline ends. CDR1 and CDR2 (germline): SGHTA, FQGNSA.

This clonotype was seen only a few times. The chain uses TRBV4-1 and TRBJ2-7, with 7 bases fitting TRBD1. This CDR3 has 15 amino acids. Germline lookup yields CDR1 MGHRA and CDR2 YSYEKL. With 3 bases clipped from V and 6 bases from J, the junction kept 11 bases outside the gene matches. The CDR3 coding sequence is TGCGCCAGCAGCCAGGTAGCCGACAGGGTTCGCGAGCAGTACTTC. Translating it yields CASSQVADRVREQYF.

The CDR3 DNA sequence: TGTGCCAGCAGCCCCTCTAGCGGGGGGGCTAGTAATACGCAGTATTTT. Translated, it gives CASSPSSGGASNTQYF. The J gene is TRBJ2-3, the V gene TRBV7-2; 12 nucleotides align to TRBD2. Trimming cost V 5 bases and J 7 bases; bases outside gene matches: 10. This CDR3 spans 16 amino acids. The germline CDR1 and CDR2 sequences are SGHTA and FQGNSA.

The CDR3 DNA reads TGCGCCAGCAGCCTAGAAACCGGGGAGCAGTTCTTC. Encoded protein: CASSLETGEQFF. The chain is built from TRBV5-1 and TRBJ2-1; D not certain. Per germline, CDR1 SGHRS and CDR2 YFSETQ. V gave up 4 bases and J gave up 10 bases, with 12 bases separating them. The CDR3 sequence is 12 residues long.

In its sample, this clonotype was seen a few times. The chain has TRBV14 and TRBJ2-4; weak D call: TRBD2 (5 bases). The CDR3 spans 15 residues. Germline-derived CDR1 and CDR2 are SGHDN and FVKESK. V was trimmed by 3 bases and J by 2 bases, leaving 11 bases between them. CDR3 in amino acids: CASSQGARSKNIQYF. In DNA, the CDR3 is TGTGCCAGCAGCCAGGGAGCGAGGTCCAAAAACATTCAGTACTTC.